The 32 T cell receptor beta chains presented below share a single source sample, sequenced in a study of cytomegalovirus exposure and HLA in healthy donors. The PCR ran on 60 Vbeta and 13 Jbeta primers. Sequenced by immunoSEQ multiplex PCR; TCRdb stores in-frame clones only, minus some. The sample records more than 140,000 clones, 55% to 70% being singletons. The sequencing input was PBMCs. The receptors derive from a young woman in good health and CMV-seropositive.

The CDR3 here is CASGDRDTEAFF. Here the CDR3 DNA reads TGTGCCAGCGGGGACAGGGACACTGAAGCTTTCTTT. J is TRBJ1-1 and V is TRBV2, with 9 nucleotides matching TRBD1. Germline trimming cut 8 bases from V and 3 bases from J; bases unmatched to any gene: 1. CDR3 size: 12 residues. Germline-derived CDR1 and CDR2 are SNHLY and FYNNEI.

The J gene is TRBJ2-7, the V gene TRBV25-1; the D gene is possibly TRBD1 (5 bases). The CDR3 is 13 amino acids. V lost 6 bases, J lost 3 bases, and 12 bases lay in between. Germline lookup yields CDR1 MGHDK and CDR2 SYGVNS. The CDR3 reads CASRGPPHYEQYF. DNA of the CDR3: TGTGCCAGCAGGGGGCCCCCCCACTACGAGCAGTACTTC.

This chain joins TRBV4-1 and TRBJ2-7; 7 bases line up with TRBD1. After removal of 1 base from V and 7 bases from J, the junction contained 10 bases not matched to a gene. The CDR3 covers 15 residues. Germline lookup yields CDR1 MGHRA and CDR2 YSYEKL. The CDR3 nucleotides read TGCGCCAGCAGCCAAGGGCGACAGGGAAGGGTTGAGCAGTACTTC. The encoded protein is CASSQGRQGRVEQYF.

V is TRBV2 and J is TRBJ1-1; 7 positions match TRBD1. V was clipped by 7 bases and J by 4 bases; unmatched bases: 6. Germline-derived CDR1 and CDR2 are SNHLY and FYNNEI. The CDR3 is 13 amino acids. CDR3 protein: CASKSDRITEAFF. CDR3 DNA: TGTGCCAGCAAATCGGACAGGATCACTGAAGCTTTCTTT.

V is TRBV6-5 and J is TRBJ1-1; D remains ambiguous. CDR3 length: 14 residues. V was shortened by 6 bases and J by 1 base, with 12 bases between the two germline ends. Germline CDR1 reads MNHEY; CDR2 reads SVGAGI. CDR3 residues: CASSPGGGNTEAFF. Here the CDR3 DNA reads TGTGCCAGCAGCCCCGGCGGAGGGAACACTGAAGCTTTCTTT.

This clone was counted only a few times. V usage is TRBV4-2 and J usage is TRBJ1-4; D unclear. Germline V gene sequence: CDR1 LGHNA, CDR2 YNFKEQ. CDR3 length equals 15 residues. The V end lost 4 bases, the J end lost 9 bases, and 18 bases lay between the germline ends. The CDR3 nucleotides read TGTGCCAGCAGCCCCTTAGCCCCGGGAAAACAAAAACTGTTTTTT. It translates to CASSPLAPGKQKLFF.

This chain links TRBV7-9 with TRBJ2-3, with 12 bases lining up with TRBD2. In germline, CDR1 is SEHNR, CDR2 FQNEAQ (reference sequence). The trim removed 5 bases at V and 4 bases at J, leaving 4 bases unmatched. This CDR3 comprises 15 residues. CDR3 coding DNA: TGTGCCAGCAGCGTACTAGCGGGGGGTGCAGATACGCAGTATTTT. Protein product: CASSVLAGGADTQYF. Variable domain in full (rest from reference TRBV7-9 and TRBJ2-3): DTGVSQNPRHKITKRGQNVTFRCDPISEHNRLYWYRQTLGQGPEFLTYFQNEAQLEKSRLLSDRFSAERPKGSFSTLEIQRTEQGDSAMYLCASSVLAGGADTQYFGPGTRLTVL.

This chain uses TRBV30 with TRBJ1-2; maybe TRBD1 (6 bases). With 6 bases removed from V and 2 bases from J, the gap between germline ends came to 10 bases. Germline V gene sequence: CDR1 GTSNPN, CDR2 SVGIG (reference sequence). The CDR3 has 12 amino acids. The CDR3 loop reads CACGDTNYGYTF. CDR3 nucleotide sequence: TGTGCCTGCGGGGACACGAACTATGGCTACACCTTC. Drawing the rest from reference TRBV30 and TRBJ1-2, the complete variable domain is SQTIHQWPATLVQPVGSPLSLECTVEGTSNPNLYWYRQAAGRGLQLLFYSVGIGQISSEVPQNLSASRPQDRQFILSSKKLLLSDSGFYLCACGDTNYGYTFGSGTRLTVV.

This chain connects TRBV4-1 to TRBJ1-5, with D possibly being TRBD1 (5 bases). Trimming removed 4 bases from V and 4 bases from J, with 14 bases in between. Germline V CDR1 and CDR2: MGHRA, YSYEKL. This CDR3 is built from 15 residues. The CDR3 DNA follows: TGCGCCAGCAGCCCACCTCAAGCAGGGAATCAGCCCCAGCATTTT. Translation: CASSPPQAGNQPQHF.

This clone was counted a few times. The genes are TRBV29-1 and TRBJ1-2, with D uncertain. The CDR3 is 12 residues long. Trimming stripped 4 bases from V and 0 bases from J, with 6 bases between. The germline gives CDR1 SQVTM, CDR2 ANQGSEA. The CDR3: CSVAVSNYGYTF. In nucleotides, the CDR3 is TGCAGCGTTGCAGTCTCTAACTATGGCTACACCTTC.

As concerns this clone: This sample also contains other DNA sequences that code for the same CDR3. The chain has TRBV5-1 and TRBJ2-7, with 13 bases lining up with TRBD2. Germline trimming cut 4 bases from V and 2 bases from J; bases unmatched to any gene: 3. This CDR3 is 15 amino acids long. CDR1 is SGHRS, CDR2 YFSETQ, per germline. CDR3 sequence: CASSPLAGGPYEQYF. CDR3 bases: TGCGCCAGCAGCCCACTAGCGGGGGGGCCCTACGAGCAGTACTTC.

This clone was seen a few times. The V and J genes are TRBV5-1 and TRBJ1-1; D might be TRBD1 (6 bases). Germline CDR1 and CDR2: SGHRS and YFSETQ. The CDR3 extends over 13 amino acids. Trimming left V 0 bases short and J 8 bases short, with 11 bases between. This CDR3 is CASSLGDTLEAFF. The CDR3 DNA reads as TGCGCCAGCAGCTTGGGGGACACCTTAGAAGCTTTCTTT.

This clone has only one observation. The DNA of the CDR3 is TGTGCCAGCACCCTTAAGGCTAGCGGTACCCAAGAGACCCAGTACTTC. The encoded protein is CASTLKASGTQETQYF. The chain uses TRBV27 and TRBJ2-5; 7 bases match TRBD2. This CDR3 is 16 amino acids long. CDR1 MNHEY and CDR2 SMNVEV come from the germline V gene (reference sequence). The V gene end was trimmed by 7 bases and the J gene end by 1 base; junction bases not matched to a gene: 12.

This clone was counted a few times. The V call is TRBV5-1, the J call TRBJ1-1; unclear D gene. This CDR3 is 12 amino acids long. V lost 5 bases and J 4 bases, leaving 9 bases between the germline ends. The germline V gene has CDR1 SGHRS and CDR2 YFSETQ. This CDR3 reads CASSTRGTEAFF. The CDR3 DNA sequence: TGCGCCAGCAGTACCCGAGGCACTGAAGCTTTCTTT. The full variable domain, its missing parts supplied by reference TRBV5-1 and TRBJ1-1, is KAGVTQTPRYLIKTRGQQVTLSCSPISGHRSVSWYQQTPGQGLQFLFEYFSETQRNKGNFPGRFSGRQFSNSRSEMNVSTLELGDSALYLCASSTRGTEAFFGQGTRLTVV.

The chain is built from TRBV5-4 and TRBJ1-1; D is ambiguous. V shed 1 base and J shed 2 bases, with 6 bases lying between them. This CDR3 spans 13 amino acids. The V gene's germline CDR1 is SGHNT and CDR2 YYREEE (reference sequence). The CDR3 region is CASSLTPNTEAFF. For the CDR3, the DNA is TGTGCCAGCAGCTTGACACCAAACACTGAAGCTTTCTTT.

The chain couples TRBV19 to TRBJ2-1, with 9 positions matching TRBD1. CDR3 length: 15 amino acids. The junction had 8 bases not matched to a gene; V was cut back by 5 bases and J by 6 bases. Germline loops: CDR1 LNHDA, CDR2 SQIVND (reference sequence). CDR3 DNA sequence: TGTGCCAGTAGTCTCCGGGACAGGGTGAGCAATGAGCAGTTCTTC. This sequence encodes CASSLRDRVSNEQFF.

This sequence joins TRBV5-4 and TRBJ2-3, with D possibly being TRBD1 (6 bases). The germline CDR1 and CDR2 sequences are SGHNT and YYREEE (reference sequence). V was trimmed by 0 bases and J by 9 bases, leaving 14 bases between them. The length of the CDR3 is 14 residues. The CDR3 reads CASSLDRRGQTQYF. The CDR3 nucleotides are TGTGCCAGCAGCTTGGACCGCAGGGGACAAACGCAGTATTTT.

The gene calls are TRBV29-1 and TRBJ2-5, with 8 bases that match TRBD2. After removal of 4 bases from V and 4 bases from J, the junction contained 5 bases not matched to a gene. The V gene's germline CDR1 is SQVTM and CDR2 ANQGSEA. The CDR3 totals 13 residues. CDR3 coding DNA: TGCAGCGTTGGGAGTCGGGGGGGAGAGACCCAGTACTTC. Protein sequence: CSVGSRGGETQYF.

V gene TRBV2 combines with J gene TRBJ1-1; no clear D gene. CDR3 length: 15 amino acids. CDR1 and CDR2 (germline): SNHLY, FYNNEI. V lost 7 bases and J 1 base, leaving 16 bases between the germline ends. The CDR3: CASTDEQSWNTEAFF. The CDR3 DNA follows: TGTGCCAGCACCGACGAACAGTCCTGGAACACTGAAGCTTTCTTT.

Details on this clone: At one boundary the junction diverges from the germline segment, which might be a read error. The chain combines TRBV5-4 with TRBJ1-3; 11 bases are a match to TRBD1. Germline CDR1 reads SGHNT; CDR2 reads YYREEE (reference sequence). The CDR3 spans 15 residues. The CDR3 DNA is TGTGCCAGCAGTTTGGACAGGGGGCCTGGAAACACCATATATTTT. Its protein is CASSLDRGPGNTIYF.

The chain combines TRBV19 with TRBJ2-3; D might be TRBD1 (5 bases). From germline, CDR1 is LNHDA and CDR2 SQIVND (reference sequence). The CDR3 loop spans 16 amino acids. The germline V and J ends were trimmed by 6 bases and 1 base, with 17 bases remaining between them. For the CDR3, the DNA is TGTGCCAGTAGAGGGTGGGGCCCAGGGCGCACAGATACGCAGTATTTT. Residues: CASRGWGPGRTDTQYF.

This clone has just a few counts. This chain connects TRBV6-1 to TRBJ1-5; the match to TRBD1 covers 9 bases. Germline lookup yields CDR1 MNHNS and CDR2 SASEGT. V lost 1 base and J lost 1; bases outside the gene matches: 14. The CDR3 has 20 residues. DNA of the CDR3: TGTGCCAGCAGTGAAGTAGGGACAGGGCAAATATTTATGAGCAATCAGCCCCAGCATTTT. Protein: CASSEVGTGQIFMSNQPQHF.

The V call is TRBV9, the J call TRBJ1-2, with 8 bases fitting TRBD1. The CDR3 runs 15 residues. The J segment lost 0 bases and the V segment lost 3 bases, leaving 4 bases of the junction unmatched. Germline V gives CDR1 SGDLS, CDR2 YYNGEE. The CDR3 protein is CASSAQTGANYGYTF. CDR3 nucleotide sequence: TGTGCCAGCAGCGCACAGACAGGGGCTAACTATGGCTACACCTTC.

Details on this clone: At one end the junction does not follow the germline gene, possibly because of a read error. The chain links TRBV4-1 to TRBJ1-1; D not certain. CDR3 length: 11 amino acids. Looked up from germline, CDR1 is MGHRA and CDR2 is YSYEKL. The CDR3 here is CASRTDTDAFF. DNA of the CDR3: TGCGCCAGCAGGACCGACACTGACGCTTTCTTT.

The CDR3 DNA sequence: TGTGCCAGCCGATTGGACGGGGGGACTGAAGCTTTCTTT. Its translation: CASRLDGGTEAFF. The rearrangement links TRBV6-5 to TRBJ1-1; TRBD1 might be the D (5 bases). Germline V gives CDR1 MNHEY, CDR2 SVGAGI. The CDR3 extends over 13 amino acids. V lost 8 bases and J 5 bases, leaving 15 bases between the germline ends.

This clone was recorded only once. The chain combines TRBV7-3 with TRBJ2-7; perhaps TRBD1 as D (5 bases). This CDR3 has 15 amino acids. The germline V and J ends were trimmed by 2 bases and 0 bases, with 11 bases remaining between them. Germline V lookup: CDR1 SGHTA, CDR2 FQGTGA. The CDR3 region has the DNA TGTGCCAGCAGCTTACAGGGCCCTAGCTCCTACGAGCAGTACTTC. Residues: CASSLQGPSSYEQYF. Looking up the rest from reference TRBV7-3 and TRBJ2-7 gives the full variable domain: GAGVSQTPSNKVTEKGKYVELRCDPISGHTALYWYRQSLGQGPEFLIYFQGTGAADDSGLPNDRFFAVRPEGSVSTLKIQRTERGDSAVYLCASSLQGPSSYEQYFGPGTRLTVT.

This clone was detected a few times. The J gene is TRBJ2-1, the V gene TRBV7-9; possibly TRBD1 for D (6 bases). Trimming removed 5 bases from V and 4 bases from J, with 9 bases in between. The CDR3 spans 13 residues. The germline V gene has CDR1 SEHNR and CDR2 FQNEAQ (reference sequence). CDR3 amino acids: CASSQGTYNEQFF. CDR3 nucleotides: TGTGCCAGCAGCCAGGGGACATACAATGAGCAGTTCTTC. The variable domain in full, with the rest retrieved from reference TRBV7-9 and TRBJ2-1, is DTGVSQNPRHKITKRGQNVTFRCDPISEHNRLYWYRQTLGQGPEFLTYFQNEAQLEKSRLLSDRFSAERPKGSFSTLEIQRTEQGDSAMYLCASSQGTYNEQFFGPGTRLTVL.

V gene TRBV5-1 combines with J gene TRBJ2-5; D gene uncertain. This CDR3 is 11 amino acids long. V was trimmed by 5 bases and J by 2 bases, leaving 4 bases between them. The germline gives CDR1 SGHRS, CDR2 YFSETQ. CDR3 coding DNA: TGCGCCAGCAGTGAGCAAGAGACCCAGTACTTC. Its protein product is CASSEQETQYF.

The chain carries TRBV6-1 and TRBJ1-2; tentatively, D is TRBD1 (6 bases). Trimming took off 6 bases at V and 5 bases at J, with 19 bases between the two ends. Germline values: CDR1 MNHNS, CDR2 SASEGT. The CDR3 runs 15 residues. CDR3: CASRPRGASHYGYTF. CDR3 nucleotide sequence: TGTGCCAGCAGACCCAGGGGCGCAAGCCATTATGGCTACACCTTC.

The V call is TRBV10-3, the J call TRBJ1-2; 12 bases align to TRBD1. The V gene end was trimmed by 6 bases and the J gene end by 5 bases; junction bases not matched to a gene: 4. This CDR3 is built from 14 residues. Germline V gives CDR1 ENHRY, CDR2 SYGVKD. CDR3 protein: CAISWGQGAYGYTF. The CDR3 region has the DNA TGTGCCATCAGCTGGGGACAGGGGGCTTATGGCTACACCTTC.

V usage is TRBV7-8 and J usage is TRBJ2-7, with D possibly matching TRBD2 (5 bases). V was cut by 6 bases and J by 0 bases, with 18 bases left in between. Germline values: CDR1 SGHVS, CDR2 FQNEAQ. The CDR3 covers 16 residues. CDR3: CASRPSSWRNSYEQYF. In nucleotides, the CDR3 is TGTGCCAGCAGGCCCTCCTCTTGGAGGAACTCCTACGAGCAGTACTTC.

The V and J genes are TRBV25-1 and TRBJ1-5; unclear D gene. Trimming left V 0 bases short and J 3 bases short, with 3 bases between. This CDR3 is 13 amino acids long. Germline V lookup: CDR1 MGHDK, CDR2 SYGVNS. The CDR3 DNA is TGTGCCAGCAGTGAATACAACAATCAGCCCCAGCATTTT. Translation gives CASSEYNNQPQHF.